The rows below give T cell receptor beta chains drawn from one sample of a study of vaccination and CD4 T cells after COVID-19. These receptors' antigens are unknown. One entry per CDR3 protein results from TCRdb running MiXCR on the PCR reads. The repertoire holds roughly 18,000 distinct CDR3 sequences, with about 54% as singletons. Sequenced: CD4+ T cells from blood, cultured in vitro. The receptors stem from a human donor who had recovered from COVID-19. Each CDR3 is given with its conserved first and last residue. D genes are given only for firm matches. Size is stated for part of the rows, as once, few or many counts, or as a class when the clone is expanded.

size	D	J	V	DNA	CDR3
few	NA	TRBJ1-2	TRBV6-1	TGTGCCAGCACCGACCCAGGGTTCAAACCCCTTTACACCTTC	CASTDPGFKPLYTF
NA	NA	TRBJ2-7	TRBV20-1	TGCAGTGCTAGGGCACACGGCGTGGTTAAGCAGTACTTC	CSARAHGVVKQYF
NA	NA	TRBJ2-5	TRBV7-6	TGTGCCAGCAGCTTTTTACTCGAAGAGACCCAGTACTTC	CASSFLLEETQYF
once	NA	TRBJ2-5	TRBV7-9	TGTGCCAGCAGCTTAGGTCGAGACGCCCTGGCTCAAGAGACCCAGTACTTC	CASSLGRDALAQETQYF
NA	TRBD1	TRBJ2-5	TRBV20-1	TGCAGTGTTACAACAGGGGGCTATGGGGAGACCCAGTACTTC	CSVTTGGYGETQYF
few	TRBD1	TRBJ1-6	TRBV6-1	TGTGCCAGCAGGCGGGACAGGGACTCACCCCTCCACTTT	CASRRDRDSPLHF
NA	NA	TRBJ1-1	TRBV20-1	TGCAGTGCTAGAGATCGCGGAGGGTATGAGGTGAACACTGAAGCTTTCTTT	CSARDRGGYEVNTEAFF
NA	NA	TRBJ2-2	TRBV19	TGTGCCAGTAGTCGATGGGGACTGGCGAACACCGGGGAGCTGTTTTTT	CASSRWGLANTGELFF
few	NA	TRBJ1-5	TRBV12-3/TRBV12-4	TGTGCCAGCACCTATAGCAATCAGCCCCAGCATTTT	CASTYSNQPQHF
NA	TRBD2	TRBJ2-1	TRBV12-3/TRBV12-4	TGTGCCAGCAGTTGGTTGGGGGGGTACAATGAGCAGTTCTTC	CASSWLGGYNEQFF
NA	TRBD2	TRBJ2-1	TRBV6-2/TRBV6-3	TGTGCCAGCGCCCGGGGGGGAAGGGGAATCTTC	CASARGGRGIF
NA	NA	TRBJ1-2	TRBV7-2	TGTGCCAGCAGCTTACAGCTTACAGGCTACACCTTC	CASSLQLTGYTF
few	NA	TRBJ1-2	TRBV19	TGTGCCAGTACCACCCGGGACGGGGGGGACTATGGCTACACCTTC	CASTTRDGGDYGYTF
NA	TRBD1	TRBJ1-6	TRBV25-1	TGTGCCAGCAGTGAAGTAGGGACAGCTCATCGGCTCCTCCACTTT	CASSEVGTAHRLLHF
few	TRBD1	TRBJ1-5	TRBV7-9	TGTGCCAGCAGCTTAGGCGGTTGGTCAGGGGGGGATCAGCCCCAGCATTTT	CASSLGGWSGGDQPQHF
NA	NA	TRBJ2-5	TRBV6-1	TGTGCCAGCAGTGCGGACGGGGGGACCCAGTACTTC	CASSADGGTQYF
NA	NA	TRBJ2-7	TRBV6-1	TGTGCCAGTCAACAGGGATACGAGCAGTACTTC	CASQQGYEQYF
NA	NA	TRBJ2-2	TRBV30	TGTGCCTGGAGTATATGGACTAAGAACACCGGGGAGCTGTTTTTT	CAWSIWTKNTGELFF
NA	NA	TRBJ2-1	TRBV30	TGTGCCTGGAGTGTCCCCAGCTCCTACAATGAGCAGTTCTTC	CAWSVPSSYNEQFF
NA	NA	TRBJ2-5	TRBV6-2/TRBV6-3	TGTGCCAGCAGCCCGCACGTCGCGAGAGGGGGGGACCAAGAGACCCAGTACTTC	CASSPHVARGGDQETQYF
NA	NA	TRBJ1-2	TRBV6-2/TRBV6-3	TGTGCCAGCAGTTACGGACCTAACTATGGCTACACCTTC	CASSYGPNYGYTF
NA	TRBD1	TRBJ1-1	TRBV10-3	TGTGCCAGCCGGGACAGGGAGTGGAATACTGAAGCTTTCTTT	CASRDREWNTEAFF
few	TRBD1	TRBJ1-2	TRBV10-3	TGTGCCATCAGTGCCGGGACAGGTTATGGCTACACCTTC	CAISAGTGYGYTF
NA	NA	TRBJ1-1	TRBV21-1	TGTGCCAGCAGCCCCGGCGGACAGGGGTATACTGAAGCTTTCTTT	CASSPGGQGYTEAFF
few	NA	TRBJ2-3	TRBV10-3	TGTGCCATCTCCCCTGGAGACACAGATACGCAGTATTTT	CAISPGDTDTQYF
few	NA	TRBJ2-7	TRBV24-1	TGTGCCACCAGTGATACCAGGGGGGGGCGGCAGTACTTC	CATSDTRGGRQYF